This T cell receptor (beta chain) is drawn from a study of technical replicates of blood from several donors. Measured with immunoSEQ multiplex PCR; TCRdb has only the in-frame clones, and not every one. The sample has approximately 78,000 clones, 95% seen once. Trimming pared 5 bases from V and 9 bases from J, leaving 17 bases between. This CDR3 has 12 residues. CDR1 and CDR2 (germline): GTSNPN, SVGIG (reference sequence). This TCR was recovered from a human donor in good health. The J gene is TRBJ2-7, the V gene TRBV30; D ambiguous. The sequencing input was T cells isolated from PBMCs. The CDR3 spells CAWRHDATRQYF. The CDR3 nucleotides are TGTGCCTGGCGACATGACGCTACGAGGCAGTACTTC.